Listed below are T cell receptor beta chains from one sample, sequenced in a study of cytomegalovirus exposure and HLA in healthy donors. Data came from immunoSEQ multiplex PCR; TCRdb stores just in-frame clones and leaves some out. The table lists about 150,000 clones, roughly 62% of them singletons. Source material: PBMCs. These receptor sequences come from a man aged 55 to 69 in good health and CMV-seronegative. Both conserved end residues are part of each CDR3. A D gene is named only where the DNA matches it firmly. Not all rows give a size; the values are once, few, many and, for expanded clones, a class.

cdr3_nt: TGTGCCAGCAGCGGAGACGTCCTTGAGGGCTACGAGCAGTACTTC
cdr3_aa: CASSGDVLEGYEQYF
clone_size: -
j_call: TRBJ2-7
d_call: -
v_call: TRBV7-9

cdr3_nt: TGTGCCAGCAGTGAGACTGCCAAGGATACGCAGTATTTT
cdr3_aa: CASSETAKDTQYF
clone_size: -
j_call: TRBJ2-3
d_call: -
v_call: TRBV6-4

cdr3_nt: TGCAGCGTCGCGGACAGGACTTCAAACTATGGCTACACCTTC
cdr3_aa: CSVADRTSNYGYTF
clone_size: -
j_call: TRBJ1-2
d_call: TRBD1
v_call: TRBV29-1

cdr3_nt: TGTGCCAGCAGCTTGTTGAGGGGGACAAAGGGCACTGAAGCTTTCTTT
cdr3_aa: CASSLLRGTKGTEAFF
clone_size: -
j_call: TRBJ1-1
d_call: -
v_call: TRBV11-2

cdr3_nt: TGTGCCAGCTCTCATACGGGGCGGGGACTCTCCTACGAGCAGTACTTC
cdr3_aa: CASSHTGRGLSYEQYF
clone_size: -
j_call: TRBJ2-7
d_call: -
v_call: TRBV18

cdr3_nt: TGTGCCAGCAGTTTCCAAGACAGGGGCTATGGCTACACCTTC
cdr3_aa: CASSFQDRGYGYTF
clone_size: -
j_call: TRBJ1-2
d_call: TRBD1
v_call: TRBV27

cdr3_nt: TGTGCCAGCAGTTACTCGACAGGGACGAACACTGAAGCTTTCTTT
cdr3_aa: CASSYSTGTNTEAFF
clone_size: -
j_call: TRBJ1-1
d_call: TRBD1
v_call: TRBV6-5

cdr3_nt: TGTGCCAGCAGTTTGTCACAGACAGATACGCAGTATTTT
cdr3_aa: CASSLSQTDTQYF
clone_size: few
j_call: TRBJ2-3
d_call: -
v_call: TRBV28

cdr3_nt: TGTGCCAGCGAGAGGGTTTTACACACCATATATTTT
cdr3_aa: CASERVLHTIYF
clone_size: -
j_call: TRBJ1-3
d_call: -
v_call: TRBV2

cdr3_nt: TGTGCCAGCAGTGAAGTCCGGGGGAATGAGCAGTTCTTC
cdr3_aa: CASSEVRGNEQFF
clone_size: -
j_call: TRBJ2-1
d_call: -
v_call: TRBV6-1